This TCR beta chain was identified in a study of identical twins. The CDR3 runs 17 residues. Trimming removed 0 bases at V and 0 bases at J, with 12 bases between. Germline-derived CDR1 and CDR2 are DFQATT and SNEGSKA (reference sequence). A few counts support this clonotype. TCRdb fed the 5' RACE reads into MiXCR, producing one record per CDR3 protein. The sample holds more than 1.5 million distinct CDR3 sequences; around 29% are singletons and the top ten take about 0.3%. The origin of this receptor is a newborn girl in good health. The sequenced sample consisted of cord blood. The chain joins TRBV20-1 to TRBJ1-6; no clear D gene. The CDR3 here is CSARDLTGNSYNSPLHF. The DNA for the CDR3 is TGCAGTGCTAGAGATCTAACGGGGAACTCCTATAATTCACCCCTCCACTTT.